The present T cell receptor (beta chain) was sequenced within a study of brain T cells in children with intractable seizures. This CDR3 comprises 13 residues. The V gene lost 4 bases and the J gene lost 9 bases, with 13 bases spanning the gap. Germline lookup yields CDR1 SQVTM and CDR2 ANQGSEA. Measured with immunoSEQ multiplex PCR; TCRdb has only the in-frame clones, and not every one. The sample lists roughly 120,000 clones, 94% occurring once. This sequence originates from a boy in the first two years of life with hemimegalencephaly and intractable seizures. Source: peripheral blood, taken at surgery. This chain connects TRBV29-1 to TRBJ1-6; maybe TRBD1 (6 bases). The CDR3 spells CSVGQAVGSPLHF. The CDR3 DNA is TGCAGCGTTGGACAGGCAGTGGGTTCACCCCTCCACTTT.